The clone carrying this T cell receptor beta chain was seen a few times. This record belongs to a study of cytomegalovirus exposure and HLA in healthy donors. The PCR contained 60 Vbeta and 13 Jbeta primers. Profiled with immunoSEQ multiplex PCR; TCRdb holds only in-frame clones, not every one. Of 100,000 to 150,000 clones listed, 8% to 11% are singletons. The sequence came from a woman aged 18-30 years in good health and CMV-seropositive. The sequenced sample consisted of PBMCs.

In nucleotides, the CDR3 is TGCAGCGTTACCCAGGGTCTCTATTACTACACCTTC. Translated, it gives CSVTQGLYYYTF. This sequence joins TRBV29-1 and TRBJ1-2; TRBD1 might be the D (5 bases). Deletions cut 5 bases from V and 10 bases from J, with 17 bases between. Germline CDR1 SQVTM, CDR2 ANQGSEA. The CDR3 spans 12 residues.